What follows are 28 T cell receptor beta chains derived from one specimen sequenced in a study of blood T cell repertoires in COVID-19. Sequencing used immunoSEQ multiplex PCR; TCRdb keeps in-frame clones, though not all of them. The sample has around 230,000 clones; around four fifths are singletons. The sample consisted of PBMCs or T cells enriched from blood (not recorded which). The receptors come from a man aged 40-49 years who had recovered from COVID-19.

This clone is a singleton in its sample. The V and J genes are TRBV5-1 and TRBJ2-7, with TRBD2 matching 11 bases. The CDR3 spans 20 residues. CDR1 SGHRS and CDR2 YFSETQ come from the germline V gene. With V trimmed by 4 bases and J by 2 bases, 20 bases remained unmatched. The CDR3 loop reads CASSPRGGYGTSGLTYEQYF. For the CDR3, the DNA is TGCGCCAGCAGCCCTCGGGGGGGGTACGGGACTAGCGGATTAACCTACGAGCAGTACTTC.

This chain links TRBV2 with TRBJ2-3; TRBD1 matches 7 bases. The CDR3 runs 15 residues. The junction had 10 bases not matched to a gene; V was cut back by 8 bases and J by 2 bases. Germline CDR1 is SNHLY and CDR2 is FYNNEI. CDR3 sequence (DNA): TGTGCCAGCGGGATAAAACAGGGGATCACAGATACGCAGTATTTT. Translated: CASGIKQGITDTQYF. Together with reference TRBV2 and TRBJ2-3, the CDR3 gives the full variable domain: EPEVTQTPSHQVTQMGQEVILRCVPISNHLYFYWYRQILGQKVEFLVSFYNNEISEKSEIFDDQFSVERPDGSNFTLKIRSTKLEDSAMYFCASGIKQGITDTQYFGPGTRLTVL.

Regarding this clone: Distinct nucleotide sequences in the sample also encode this CDR3. The chain joins TRBV5-1 to TRBJ1-2, with D perhaps TRBD1 (6 bases). The germline gives CDR1 SGHRS, CDR2 YFSETQ. The CDR3 runs to 13 residues. Trimming shortened V by 2 bases and J by 3 bases, and 8 bases separated the two germline ends. The DNA of the CDR3 is TGCGCCAGCAGCTTAGAGGGGGACTATGGCTACACCTTC. It encodes CASSLEGDYGYTF.

This clone has a single count. The J gene is TRBJ2-5, the V gene TRBV2, with 8 bases matching TRBD1. Germline-derived CDR1 and CDR2 are SNHLY and FYNNEI. The CDR3 runs to 13 residues. V dropped 8 bases and J dropped 5; count of bases not matched to a gene: 7. CDR3 sequence (DNA): TGTGCCAGCGCCGCAGGGGGCAGGGAGACCCAGTACTTC. As protein: CASAAGGRETQYF. Supplemented by reference TRBV2 and TRBJ2-5, the full variable domain reads EPEVTQTPSHQVTQMGQEVILRCVPISNHLYFYWYRQILGQKVEFLVSFYNNEISEKSEIFDDQFSVERPDGSNFTLKIRSTKLEDSAMYFCASAAGGRETQYFGPGTRLLVL.

The rearrangement joins TRBV28 to TRBJ1-4; D not certain. V was shortened by 3 bases and J by 7 bases, with 15 bases between the two germline ends. From germline, CDR1 is MDHEN and CDR2 SYDVKM. The CDR3 runs to 15 residues. The CDR3, as DNA: TGTGCCAGCAGTTTCTTAGGAAGCGGAAGTGAAAAACTGTTTTTT. Amino acid sequence: CASSFLGSGSEKLFF.

This rearrangement joins TRBV4-2 to TRBJ1-1; 7 bases align to TRBD1. V lost 0 bases to trimming and J lost 1 base; unmatched junction nucleotides: 2. CDR1 and CDR2 (germline): LGHNA, YNFKEQ. This CDR3 has 15 amino acids. The CDR3 here is CASSQEAGGNTEAFF. The CDR3 DNA is TGTGCCAGCAGCCAAGAGGCAGGGGGGAACACTGAAGCTTTCTTT.

This chain uses TRBV2 with TRBJ2-2, with D tentatively TRBD2 (5 bases). The CDR3 length is 15 residues. In germline, CDR1 is SNHLY, CDR2 FYNNEI. Trimming took 4 bases from V and 5 from J, leaving 14 bases between them. The CDR3 bases are TGTGCCAGCAGTGCGGTGGGAGTGGGTACCGGGGAGCTGTTTTTT. As protein: CASSAVGVGTGELFF.

This chain links TRBV5-1 with TRBJ2-5; D remains ambiguous. The CDR3 has 12 amino acids. V dropped 7 bases and J dropped 5 bases, with 12 bases sitting between them. From germline, CDR1 is SGHRS and CDR2 YFSETQ. CDR3 DNA: TGCGCCAGCCGACTTTCGACGGAGACCCAGTACTTC. Translating it yields CASRLSTETQYF.

This chain links TRBV23-1 with TRBJ2-1; 8 bases match TRBD1. TRBV23-1 is an open reading frame whose function is uncertain. V trimming: 2 bases; J trimming: 3 bases; junction bases outside the gene matches: 6. The CDR3 is 16 residues long. The CDR3 is CASSQPTGGHYNEQFF. The CDR3 DNA follows: TGCGCCAGCAGTCAACCTACAGGGGGTCACTACAATGAGCAGTTCTTC.

This clone occurred many times. This chain joins TRBV27 and TRBJ1-6; TRBD1 matches at 7 bases. The CDR3 is 17 residues long. CDR1 and CDR2 from the germline V gene are MNHEY and SMNVEV (reference sequence). V dropped 5 bases and J dropped 7; count of bases not matched to a gene: 14. CDR3 in amino acids: CASSPAGQWMGNSPLHF. CDR3 bases: TGTGCCAGCAGTCCTGCGGGACAGTGGATGGGGAATTCACCCCTCCACTTT.

This clone came up once. J is TRBJ1-2 and V is TRBV28, with TRBD1 matching over 10 bases. The ends lost 7 bases at V and 2 bases at J; junction bases unmatched: 7. Germline values: CDR1 MDHEN, CDR2 SYDVKM. CDR3 length: 15 amino acids. The CDR3 DNA is TGTGCCAGCACCCGACAGGGGGCATGGAACTATGGCTACACCTTC. It codes for CASTRQGAWNYGYTF.

This clone was observed a single time. V is TRBV11-2 and J is TRBJ2-7; 9 bases line up with TRBD2. Trimming took 4 bases from V and 6 from J; bases not matched to a gene: 10. The CDR3 is 15 residues long. CDR1 SGHAT and CDR2 FQNNGV come from the germline V gene. CDR3 DNA: TGTGCCAGCAGCTCTGGGACTAGCCAATCTCGCGAGCAGTACTTC. Its protein is CASSSGTSQSREQYF.

V gene TRBV2 combines with J gene TRBJ1-2; the D is unclear. Trimming stripped 7 bases from V and 1 base from J, with 7 bases between. This CDR3 spans 12 amino acids. Germline V CDR1 and CDR2: SNHLY, FYNNEI. CDR3 nucleotide sequence: TGTGCCAGCACTATCCGTAACTATGGCTACACCTTC. The encoded protein is CASTIRNYGYTF.

This chain uses TRBV30 with TRBJ2-5, with 15 nucleotides matching TRBD2. Trimming cost V 3 bases and J 5 bases; bases outside gene matches: 7. Germline CDR1 GTSNPN, CDR2 SVGIG (reference sequence). This CDR3 spans 16 amino acids. The CDR3 DNA reads as TGTGCCTGGAGGGATAGGACTAGCGGGGGGGCGGAGACCCAGTACTTC. Amino acid sequence: CAWRDRTSGGAETQYF.

The V and J genes are TRBV6-2 or TRBV6-3 and TRBJ2-5, with D perhaps matching TRBD1 (5 bases). Germline-derived CDR1 and CDR2 are MNHEY and SVGEGT. The CDR3 has 15 residues. The ends were cut back, 5 bases at V and 5 bases at J, with 18 bases in the middle. In nucleotides, the CDR3 is TGTGCCAGCAGTAATCCCGCCAGGGCAGGGGAGACCCAGTACTTC. It translates to CASSNPARAGETQYF.

The V gene is TRBV7-8, the J gene TRBJ1-2, with TRBD1 as a possible D gene (6 bases). There are 15 residues in the CDR3. Germline lookup yields CDR1 SGHVS and CDR2 FQNEAQ. V was shortened by 2 bases and J by 6 bases, with 16 bases between the two germline ends. The CDR3 bases are TGTGCCAGCAGCTTAAGGCGGGGGCCGGCGGATGGCTACACCTTC. It yields the protein CASSLRRGPADGYTF.

This clone was detected once. The chain carries TRBV4-2 and TRBJ2-7; D unclear. The CDR3 is 15 amino acids. The V gene's germline CDR1 is LGHNA and CDR2 YNFKEQ. V was cut by 7 bases and J by 4 bases, with 20 bases left in between. The DNA of the CDR3 is TGTGCCAGCACCCCTGCACAGAGCAATATGTACGAGCAGTACTTC. It is translated as CASTPAQSNMYEQYF.

The chain is built from TRBV4-3 and TRBJ2-1, with D maybe TRBD2 (7 bases). The CDR3 is made up of 16 amino acids. Germline lookup yields CDR1 LGHNA and CDR2 YSLEER. Deletions cut 1 base from V and 2 bases from J, with 12 bases between. The CDR3 loop is CASSQGSGGPYNEQFF. In DNA form, the CDR3 reads TGCGCCAGCAGCCAAGGATCCGGGGGGCCCTACAATGAGCAGTTCTTC.

This clone is a singleton in its sample. The chain couples TRBV28 to TRBJ2-4; TRBD2 matches at 9 bases. The germline V gene encodes CDR1 MDHEN and CDR2 SYDVKM. V was pared by 5 bases and J by 5 bases, with 10 bases of the junction left unmatched. The CDR3 consists of 16 residues. The CDR3 bases are TGTGCCAGCAGTCCTAGCGGGGCCGGTGGCGAAAACATTCAGTACTTC. This encodes CASSPSGAGGENIQYF.

The genes are TRBV28 and TRBJ1-6, with D hard to call. Germline loops: CDR1 MDHEN, CDR2 SYDVKM. This CDR3 has 12 residues. Trimming cost V 6 bases and J 8 bases, with 8 bases left between them. Here the CDR3 DNA reads TGTGCCAGCAGGGGCAGCCATTCACCCCTCCACTTT. As protein: CASRGSHSPLHF.

V usage is TRBV5-1 and J usage is TRBJ1-2; 7 bases are a match to TRBD1. This CDR3 is built from 14 residues. The trim removed 4 bases at V and 2 bases at J, leaving 5 bases unmatched. CDR1 and CDR2 from the germline V gene are SGHRS and YFSETQ. CDR3 nucleotide sequence: TGCGCCAGCAGCCCCGTGACAGGGAACTATGGCTACACCTTC. Protein sequence: CASSPVTGNYGYTF.

The chain combines TRBV7-2 with TRBJ2-3, with 9 bases fitting TRBD2. CDR3 length equals 16 residues. CDR1 SGHTA and CDR2 FQGNSA come from the germline V gene. The trim removed 6 bases at V and 3 bases at J, leaving 10 bases unmatched. CDR3 loop: CASRSPRGGATDTQYF. Written as DNA, the CDR3 is TGTGCCAGCAGGTCCCCCCGCGGGGGGGCTACAGATACGCAGTATTTT.

The V and J genes are TRBV9 and TRBJ2-1; 8 nucleotides match TRBD2. CDR3 length: 15 residues. CDR1 and CDR2 (germline): SGDLS, YYNGEE. Trimming cost V 4 bases and J 4 bases; bases outside gene matches: 7. CDR3 DNA: TGTGCCAGCAGCCCTACTAGCGGAACTTACAATGAGCAGTTCTTC. Translation gives CASSPTSGTYNEQFF.

This clone was seen once. The chain carries TRBV10-3 and TRBJ2-7; 7 bases are shared with TRBD1. V shed 2 bases and J 5 bases; nucleotides not matched to a gene: 9. The CDR3 loop spans 15 amino acids. Per germline, CDR1 ENHRY and CDR2 SYGVKD. The CDR3 loop is CAISEPTTGRNEQYF. The CDR3 DNA sequence: TGTGCCATCAGTGAGCCCACGACAGGGCGGAACGAGCAGTACTTC.

CDR3 in DNA: TGTGCCAGCAGCTTGGCTCTGGGCATGGAGACCCAGTACTTC. Amino acid sequence: CASSLALGMETQYF. The chain employs TRBV5-6 and TRBJ2-5; D not resolved. In germline, CDR1 is SGHDT, CDR2 YYEEEE. V lost 0 bases and J 5 bases, leaving 11 bases between the germline ends. The CDR3 totals 14 residues.

The chain has TRBV6-5 and TRBJ2-6; D unresolved. The CDR3 covers 15 residues. The V end was cut by 4 bases, the J end by 2 bases, with 9 bases between. From germline, CDR1 is MNHEY and CDR2 SVGAGI. CDR3 amino acids: CASSLGVTGANVLTF. In nucleotides, the CDR3 is TGTGCCAGCAGTTTGGGCGTTACTGGGGCCAACGTCCTGACTTTC.

This chain joins TRBV2 and TRBJ1-6; 9 nucleotides match TRBD1. The junction had 14 bases not matched to a gene; V was cut back by 8 bases and J by 12 bases. This CDR3 is built from 15 residues. Germline V gene lookup returns CDR1 SNHLY and CDR2 FYNNEI. The CDR3, as DNA: TGTGCCAGCCGAAACAGGGGGCTCCCTAGTCAACCCCTCCACTTT. Its protein product is CASRNRGLPSQPLHF.

The chain couples TRBV21-1 to TRBJ1-2; the D call of TRBD1 is as the table states it, not checked on the DNA. TRBV21-1 is deemed a pseudogene. The CDR3 runs 16 residues. CDR3 amino acids: CASSILRPPKGYGYTF. For the CDR3, the DNA is TGTGCCAGCAGCATTCTAAGGCCTCCCAAGGGGTATGGCTACACCTTC.